The source of this TCR beta chain is a study of OX40 agonist ivuxolimab in advanced cancers. Overall study: The treatment was a fully human IgG2 OX40 agonist, ivuxolimab.

Findings and limits, study-wide: Expanded clones were, on average, more numerous in CD8+ T cells than in CD4+. Antigen specificity of clonally expanded peripheral T cells was not established.

Assay used: immunoSEQ multiplex PCR; TCRdb lists only in-frame clones, some missing. The repertoire holds tens of thousands of clones, with 80% to 90% as singletons. Regarding this clone: Its antigen remains unidentified.

The sample here was CD4+ or CD8+ T cells sorted from blood, taken in a trial of the OX40 agonist ivuxolimab. This receptor was taken from an adult with an advanced solid tumor such as melanoma, head and neck, liver or kidney cancer.

The CDR3 nucleotides read TGTGCCAGCAGCTTAGGGCCAGCGGCGGAAAGGACTGAAGCTTTCTTT. This gives the protein CASSLGPAAERTEAFF. The chain uses TRBV11-2 and TRBJ1-1; D uncertain. In germline, CDR1 is SGHAT, CDR2 FQNNGV. Trimming cost V 1 base and J 5 bases, with 17 bases left between them. CDR3 length: 16 amino acids.